The entry below gives a single T cell receptor beta chain sequence along with its context. In its sample, this clonotype was seen a few times. No cognate antigen has been identified for it. Within one base of it there is no much larger clone, and no base qualities were kept. This entry is derived from a study of blood T cells in healthy people across ages (dated by TCRdb to about 2015). For the wider study: In model experiments, template switching captured about one uniquely barcoded TCR beta cDNA molecule for every two T cells. To avoid experimental bias, donors of different ages were distributed randomly across sequencing lanes. The donors were divided into four age groups: young (average around 17 years), middle-aged (about 40), aged (roughly 66) and long-lived (about 80). Using deep sequencing normalized with unique cDNA molecular identifiers, the study measured how TCR beta repertoire diversity changes with age. Two additional independent replicas of 1 million unique cDNA reads from the same blood draw were analyzed for two donors (one aged 18 to 29 and one aged 80 or older). Study-wide conclusions, independent of this receptor: Because the CMV infection status of the donors was unknown, age-related changes in expanded clonotypes may potentially have been confounded. Because profiling used bulk unsorted PBMCs, naive and antigen-experienced compartments could not be compared conclusively. Estimates of total diversity based on one million sequenced T cells were regarded as lower bounds and as underestimates. Observed TCR beta diversity correlated strongly with the percentage of naive T cells measured by flow cytometry. Observed TCR beta diversity per million T cells fell roughly linearly with age, and a significant reduction was already apparent by age about 43. Compared with the aged group, the long-lived group had more naive CD4+ T cells, fewer expanded clones and increased TCR diversity, a pattern suggesting age selection.

Libraries came from 5' RACE. Sequenced using an Illumina HiSeq 2500. A second PCR of roughly 6 to 11 cycles was run with a J-beta primer mix and a sample-barcoded 5' primer. Each TCR beta cDNA molecule received a unique molecular identifier from a template-switch 5' adaptor carrying 12 random nucleotides. Each sample yielded at least 2.5 million CDR3-containing paired-end reads. First-strand cDNA was synthesized from all RNA with the Mint cDNA synthesis kit, primed by a TRBC-specific oligonucleotide. All cDNA was treated with uracil-DNA glycosylase and then went through a first 18-cycle PCR with the universal primers M1SS and BC2_uni_R. From the authors' description of their analysis: Each sample was normalized by randomly selecting 1 million high-quality reads, each carrying a distinct molecular identifier. Reads with shared molecular identifiers were discarded instead of being binned into consensus sequences. MiTCR, run with a Q25 quality threshold and the strictest error-elimination algorithm, handled CDR3 identification, clonotype clustering and error correction. A nonparametric unseen species model with Euler transformation was used to estimate lower-bound total TCR beta diversity. TCRdb cleaned the public reads at Q25 with fastp, built clones with MiXCR and kept in-frame beta chains. One record per CDR3 amino acid sequence lists the most common genes and DNA. The V and J calls come from TCRdb's annotation, not from the publication. Present in this sample are over 600,000 distinct CDR3 sequences, about 56% of which were seen just once. The biggest ten clones account for roughly 24% of the sample.

The 39 donors, aged 6 to 90 years, were systemically healthy Caucasian individuals from Russia. Approximately 9.3 milliliters of peripheral blood were drawn from each donor into EDTA-treated Vacutainer tubes. Ficoll-Paque density-gradient centrifugation was used to isolate PBMCs, with at least 6.5 million obtained per sample. Total RNA was extracted from PBMCs with Trizol reagent, with at least 6 micrograms obtained per sample. The percentages of naive CD45RAhigh/CD27high T cells were determined by flow cytometry on a PBMC aliquot from every donor. Trimming takes 3 bases from V and 7 bases from J, and the germline ends sit 17 bases apart. From the cysteine up to the phenylalanine, the CDR3 has a length of 15 residues. Of the read, only the CDR3 DNA is kept; its 45 bases are in frame from base 1. CDR1 is given as SGHTA and CDR2 as FQGNSA, both from the germline V gene.

This sequence uses TRBV7-2 and TRBJ2-3, with TRBD2 perhaps the D gene, on 6 matching bases. The TCR sequence derives from a man aged 35-49 years in good health. The sequencing input was blood. The CDR3 is CASSLGGGRFNTQYF. The nucleotide sequence is given as TGTGCCAGCAGCTTGGGGGGAGGTCGGTTTAATACGCAGTATTTT.